What follows are 22 T cell receptor beta chains derived from one specimen sequenced in a study of blood T cell repertoires in COVID-19. Measured with immunoSEQ multiplex PCR; TCRdb has only the in-frame clones, and not every one. The table has about 41,000 clones, over 75% seen once. Specimen: peripheral blood. The receptors here all came from a woman of 80 years or more with acute or convalescent COVID-19.

This sequence joins TRBV3-1 (or the pseudogene TRBV3-2) and TRBJ2-7; 8 bases align to TRBD2. With 1 base clipped from V and 7 bases from J, the junction kept 9 bases outside the gene matches. The V gene's germline CDR1 is LGHDT and CDR2 YNNKEL (reference sequence). This CDR3 contains 15 residues. CDR3 residues: CASSQGPAGAREQYF. In DNA, the CDR3 is TGTGCCAGCAGCCAAGGTCCAGCGGGGGCACGGGAGCAGTACTTC.

The chain uses TRBV2 and TRBJ1-2; 9 nucleotides agree with TRBD1. Germline trimming cut 10 bases from V and 6 bases from J; bases unmatched to any gene: 9. The germline V gene encodes CDR1 SNHLY and CDR2 FYNNEI. This CDR3 contains 13 residues. The CDR3 reads CATQQGAIDGYTF. CDR3 in DNA: TGTGCCACTCAACAGGGGGCTATAGATGGCTACACCTTC.

This clone was observed once. V usage is TRBV5-6 and J usage is TRBJ2-7; TRBD1 is a possible D gene (5 bases). Germline V gene sequence: CDR1 SGHDT, CDR2 YYEEEE. The V and J ends lost 6 bases and 2 bases respectively, with 21 bases between them. This CDR3 is 16 amino acids long. The CDR3 sequence: CASTQLGAQAPYEQYF. The CDR3 nucleotides are TGTGCCAGCACCCAGCTTGGGGCCCAGGCCCCCTACGAGCAGTACTTC.

The V and J genes are TRBV27 and TRBJ2-1; 7 bases match TRBD1. This CDR3 spans 13 amino acids. Losses at the gene ends were 3 bases for V and 7 bases for J; bases not matched to a gene: 3. CDR1 is MNHEY, CDR2 SMNVEV, per germline (reference sequence). CDR3 nucleotide sequence: TGTGCCAGCAGTTTTAGCAGGGGGAATGAGCAGTTCTTC. It specifies CASSFSRGNEQFF.

The J gene is TRBJ1-2, the V gene TRBV11-2; D is possibly TRBD1 (5 bases). V gave up 5 bases and J gave up 7 bases, with 14 bases separating them. Per germline, CDR1 SGHAT and CDR2 FQNNGV. This CDR3 is built from 13 residues. The CDR3 here is CASSPSGQGGYTF. The CDR3, as DNA: TGTGCCAGCAGCCCCTCCGGGCAGGGTGGCTACACCTTC.

This chain connects TRBV15 to TRBJ1-3; possible D gene TRBD1, 6 bases. Germline V gene data show CDR1 as LNHNV and CDR2 as YYDKDF (reference sequence). V shed 2 bases and J shed 4 bases, with 12 bases lying between them. This CDR3 has 15 amino acids. Here the CDR3 reads CATSRQGNQGNTIYF. The CDR3 DNA reads as TGTGCCACCAGCAGACAGGGGAACCAAGGAAACACCATATATTTT.

J is TRBJ2-7 and V is TRBV6-1; 11 nucleotides align to TRBD2. Germline V gene lookup returns CDR1 MNHNS and CDR2 SASEGT. The CDR3 extends over 15 amino acids. The V gene end was trimmed by 6 bases and the J gene end by 2 bases; junction bases not matched to a gene: 6. CDR3 nucleotide sequence: TGTGCCAGCAGATTCGGACTAGCGGGTACCTACGAGCAGTACTTC. It specifies CASRFGLAGTYEQYF.

This clone was observed a few times. V usage is TRBV9 and J usage is TRBJ1-4; 7 bases are shared with TRBD1. CDR1 and CDR2 (germline): SGDLS, YYNGEE. This CDR3 has 15 amino acids. V was clipped by 3 bases and J by 0 bases; unmatched bases: 2. CDR3 region: CASSATGATNEKLFF. DNA of the CDR3: TGTGCCAGCAGCGCTACAGGGGCAACTAATGAAAAACTGTTTTTT.

This rearrangement joins TRBV19 to TRBJ1-1, with 9 bases matching TRBD1. The CDR3 extends over 13 amino acids. The germline gives CDR1 LNHDA, CDR2 SQIVND (reference sequence). Trimming took 10 bases from V and 0 from J; bases not matched to a gene: 3. In nucleotides, the CDR3 is TGTGCCACCGGGACAGGGTTGAACACTGAAGCTTTCTTT. Encoded protein: CATGTGLNTEAFF.

The V and J genes are TRBV15 and TRBJ1-1, with a possible D match to TRBD1 (6 bases). CDR1 is LNHNV and CDR2 is YYDKDF in the germline V gene (reference sequence). This CDR3 contains 15 residues. Between the trimmed V and J ends, which lost 0 bases and 8 bases, there was a span of 16 bases. The CDR3 sequence is CATSRDQGRGREAFF. Written as DNA, the CDR3 is TGTGCCACCAGCAGAGATCAGGGCAGGGGAAGAGAAGCTTTCTTT.

The rearrangement links TRBV5-6 to TRBJ2-1; TRBD2 aligns across 7 bases. V was pared by 6 bases and J by 2 bases, with 8 bases of the junction left unmatched. CDR1 and CDR2 from the germline V gene are SGHDT and YYEEEE. CDR3 length equals 15 residues. The CDR3 spells CASTWGRVPYNEQFF. CDR3 bases: TGTGCCAGCACCTGGGGGAGGGTACCCTACAATGAGCAGTTCTTC.

The chain links TRBV5-1 to TRBJ2-1; 7 positions agree with TRBD2. Germline values: CDR1 SGHRS, CDR2 YFSETQ. The V segment lost 0 bases and the J segment 9 bases; nucleotides outside the gene matches: 9. CDR3 length equals 15 residues. The CDR3 nucleotides are TGCGCCAGCAGCTTGGATGGGAGGGGACGAGGTGAGCAGTTCTTC. It yields the protein CASSLDGRGRGEQFF.

J is TRBJ2-2 and V is TRBV7-3; 14 positions agree with TRBD2. This CDR3 has 16 residues. Per the germline V gene, CDR1 is SGHTA and CDR2 is FQGTGA. V trimming: 5 bases; J trimming: 5 bases; junction bases outside the gene matches: 4. The CDR3 here is CASSPGTSGGTGELFF. DNA for the CDR3: TGTGCCAGCAGCCCAGGGACTAGCGGGGGAACCGGGGAGCTGTTTTTT. Complete variable domain (other parts from reference TRBV7-3 and TRBJ2-2): GAGVSQTPSNKVTEKGKYVELRCDPISGHTALYWYRQSLGQGPEFLIYFQGTGAADDSGLPNDRFFAVRPEGSVSTLKIQRTERGDSAVYLCASSPGTSGGTGELFFGEGSRLTVL.

This chain uses TRBV3-1 (or the pseudogene TRBV3-2) with TRBJ1-3; TRBD1 matches 7 bases. The CDR3 covers 15 residues. The germline CDR1 and CDR2 sequences are LGHDT and YNNKEL (reference sequence). Unmatched junction bases numbered 9, after V lost 2 bases and J lost 8 bases. In DNA, the CDR3 is TGTGCCAGCAGCCAAAGGCCAGGGGGTTTACACACCATATATTTT. Translating gives CASSQRPGGLHTIYF.

J is TRBJ2-1 and V is TRBV7-6; 7 positions match TRBD1. This CDR3 has 17 amino acids. The trim removed 4 bases at V and 2 bases at J, leaving 11 bases unmatched. CDR1 is SGHVS, CDR2 FNYEAQ, per germline. The CDR3 coding sequence is TGTGCCAGCAGCTCCTCCCCGACAGGGCCGGCCTACAATGAGCAGTTCTTC. Its protein product is CASSSSPTGPAYNEQFF.

The table lists this clone with a count of one. V gene TRBV3-1 (or the pseudogene TRBV3-2) combines with J gene TRBJ2-1; 9 bases align to TRBD2. Germline CDR1 and CDR2: LGHDT and YNNKEL (reference sequence). This CDR3 contains 14 residues. V lost 2 bases to trimming and J lost 9 bases; unmatched junction nucleotides: 5. Here the CDR3 DNA reads TGTGCCAGCAGCCAAAGGCGGGGGGGCGGTGAGCAGTTCTTC. Translated: CASSQRRGGGEQFF.

The chain employs TRBV4-3 and TRBJ1-1; 9 nucleotides align to TRBD1. In germline, CDR1 is LGHNA, CDR2 YSLEER. The CDR3 is made up of 14 amino acids. Trimming took 2 bases from V and 7 from J; bases not matched to a gene: 5. CDR3 loop: CASSQQGQGSEAFF. In DNA form, the CDR3 reads TGCGCCAGCAGCCAACAAGGACAGGGGAGTGAAGCTTTCTTT.

The chain joins TRBV7-9 to TRBJ2-4; TRBD2 agrees at 7 bases. This CDR3 is 14 amino acids long. CDR1 and CDR2 (germline): SEHNR, FQNEAQ (reference sequence). The junction had 9 bases not matched to a gene; V was cut back by 5 bases and J by 8 bases. The CDR3 nucleotides read TGTGCCAGCAGCCGCGCCGGGACTAAAGACATTCAGTACTTC. Its protein is CASSRAGTKDIQYF.

This clone was counted between two and nine times. The chain is built from TRBV9 and TRBJ1-4; the match to TRBD1 covers 8 bases. From germline, CDR1 is SGDLS and CDR2 YYNGEE. CDR3 size: 16 residues. V dropped 3 bases and J dropped 8; count of bases not matched to a gene: 12. In DNA form, the CDR3 reads TGTGCCAGCAGCGCGGGCCCGGACAGGGTAGGGGAAAAACTGTTTTTT. It codes for CASSAGPDRVGEKLFF. The complete variable domain, with remaining parts taken from reference TRBV9 and TRBJ1-4, reads DSGVTQTPKHLITATGQRVTLRCSPRSGDLSVYWYQQSLDQGLQFLIQYYNGEERAKGNILERFSAQQFPDLHSELNLSSLELGDSALYFCASSAGPDRVGEKLFFGSGTQLSVL.

This CDR3 reads CASSLEGAENSPLHF. The CDR3 DNA reads as TGTGCCAGCAGCTTGGAGGGGGCAGAGAATTCACCCCTCCACTTT. The chain is built from TRBV5-8 and TRBJ1-6, with 7 bases lining up with TRBD1. Germline V gives CDR1 SGHTS, CDR2 YDEGEE. The ends lost 0 bases at V and 7 bases at J; junction bases unmatched: 4. The CDR3 runs to 15 residues. Variable domain in full (rest from reference TRBV5-8 and TRBJ1-6): EAGVTQSPTHLIKTRGQQATLRCSPISGHTSVYWYQQALGLGLQFLLWYDEGEERNRGNFPPRFSGRQFPNYSSELNVNALELEDSALYLCASSLEGAENSPLHFGNGTRLTVT.

J is TRBJ1-1 and V is TRBV30; the match to TRBD1 covers 8 bases. V shed 8 bases, J shed 3 bases, and the junction held 8 bases outside the gene matches. Germline V gene sequence: CDR1 GTSNPN, CDR2 SVGIG (reference sequence). The CDR3 loop spans 13 amino acids. Written as DNA, the CDR3 is TGTGCCGGACAGGGTATCGCGTACACTGAAGCTTTCTTT. This encodes CAGQGIAYTEAFF.

The genes are TRBV3-1 (or the pseudogene TRBV3-2) and TRBJ1-6; 10 bases map to TRBD1. The CDR3 sequence is 15 residues long. The V and J ends lost 2 bases and 8 bases, in that order; junction bases with no gene match: 3. The germline V gene encodes CDR1 LGHDT and CDR2 YNNKEL (reference sequence). CDR3 in amino acids: CASSQSGTGDSPLHF. Here the CDR3 DNA reads TGTGCCAGCAGCCAATCCGGGACAGGGGATTCACCCCTCCACTTT.